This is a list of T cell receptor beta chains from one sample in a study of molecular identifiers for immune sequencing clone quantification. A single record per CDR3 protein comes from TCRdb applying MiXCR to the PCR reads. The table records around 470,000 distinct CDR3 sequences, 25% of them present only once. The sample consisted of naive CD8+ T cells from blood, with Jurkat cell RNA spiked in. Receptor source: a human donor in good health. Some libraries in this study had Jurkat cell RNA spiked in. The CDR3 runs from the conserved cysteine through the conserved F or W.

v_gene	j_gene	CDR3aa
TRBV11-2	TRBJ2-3	CASSLVSRTDTQYF
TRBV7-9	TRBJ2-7	CASSSAYEQYF
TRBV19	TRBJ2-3	CASSIALGPPLDTQYF
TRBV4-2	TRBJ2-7	CASSPRDGSYEQYF
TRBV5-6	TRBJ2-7	CASSLAGANYEQYF
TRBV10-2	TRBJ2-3	CASTKAGGFADTQYF
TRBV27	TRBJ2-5	CASRFGETQYF
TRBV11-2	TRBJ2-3	CASNLGLAPSDTQYF
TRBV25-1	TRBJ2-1	CAGSPHYEQFF
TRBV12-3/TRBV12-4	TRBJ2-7	CASSSLGSGYEQYF
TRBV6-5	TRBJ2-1	CASSYGQGAYNEQFF
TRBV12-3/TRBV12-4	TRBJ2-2	CASSPLAGGPTGELFF
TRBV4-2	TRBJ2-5	CASSQDRTSGRLRLVTQYF
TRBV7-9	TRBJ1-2	CASSLGPRGTGEDGYTF
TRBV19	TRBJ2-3	CASRAGISTDTQYF
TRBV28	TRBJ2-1	CASTPLRESSYNEQFF
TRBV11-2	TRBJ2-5	CASSLPRLAAQETQYF
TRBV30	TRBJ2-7	CAWSSSYEQYF
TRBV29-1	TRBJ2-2	CSVAVLGRGNTGELFF
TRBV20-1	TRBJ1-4	CSARDRRDATNEKLFF
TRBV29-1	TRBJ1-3	CSVRAGRSGNPIYF
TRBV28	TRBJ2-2	CASSFAQDRGLSGELFF
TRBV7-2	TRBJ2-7	CASSRSPASGSYEQYF
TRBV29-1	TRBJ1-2	CSVQQENYSYTF
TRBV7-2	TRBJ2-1	CASSLSHRQEQFF
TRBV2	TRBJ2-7	CASSEIPGRNYEQYF
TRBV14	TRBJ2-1	CASSQDPTENNEQSF
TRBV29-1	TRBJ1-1	CSVEGEELNTEAFF
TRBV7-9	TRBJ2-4	CASSSTREFDIQYF
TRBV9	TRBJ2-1	CASSVEDAATVKFF
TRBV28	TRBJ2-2	CASSLPGNTGELFF
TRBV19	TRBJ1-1	CASSTIDRANEAFF
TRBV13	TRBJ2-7	CASSLVAAGGPFEQYF
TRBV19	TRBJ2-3	CASSPLAGVTDTQYF
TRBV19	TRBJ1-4	CASSWDANEKLFF
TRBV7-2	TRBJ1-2	CASSLQGRYTF
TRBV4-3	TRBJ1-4	CASSQDRVSTNEKLFF
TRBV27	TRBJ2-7	CASSLVGGAYEQYF
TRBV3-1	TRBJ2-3	CASSQFSGGATDTQYF
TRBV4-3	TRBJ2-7	CASSQSTGTGHEQYF
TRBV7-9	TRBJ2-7	CASSLGGTDSYEQYF
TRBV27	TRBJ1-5	CASSLVRGSNQPQHF
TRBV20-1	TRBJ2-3	CSADQSLAGTDTQYF
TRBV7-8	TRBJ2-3	CASSWTSGRPDTQYF
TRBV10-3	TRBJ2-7	CAISVKGTPSYEQYF
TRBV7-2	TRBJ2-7	CASSLGGAAYEQYF
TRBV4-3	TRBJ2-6	CASSQDSQRGGYGANVLTF
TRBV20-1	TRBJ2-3	CSARGPLPDTQYF
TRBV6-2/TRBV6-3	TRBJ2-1	CASSHSASGRADNEQFF
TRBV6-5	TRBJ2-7	CASSYIGQGIYEQYF
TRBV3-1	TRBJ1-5	CASSQGYAGYSNQPQHF
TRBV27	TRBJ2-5	CACRMSAEETQYF
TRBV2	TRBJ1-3	CASSERGLYAGNTIYF
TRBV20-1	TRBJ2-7	CSASRTSGPTSSYEQYF
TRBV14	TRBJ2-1	CASSVLAGDTEQFF
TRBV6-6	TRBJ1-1	CASTDRGTEAFF
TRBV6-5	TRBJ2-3	CASGPLSGRKNTDTQYF
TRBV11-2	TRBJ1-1	CASSFGGANTEAFF
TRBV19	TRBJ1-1	CASSIGTRGNTEAFF
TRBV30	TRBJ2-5	CAWSPRQMKETQYF